The present entry profiles one T cell receptor (beta chain) with its context. This CDR3 region has 14 residues. V gave up 3 bases and J gave up 2 bases, with 11 bases separating them. Per the germline V gene, CDR1 is SGHAT and CDR2 is FQNNGV. Per the authors' pipeline: The assay estimated nucleated cells by amplifying reference gene primers. This table comes from immunoSEQ multiplex PCR, and its TCRdb copy is limited to in-frame clones, with some not included. For V, J and clone size, that table is used; D and trimming come from the DNA. The table has more than 150,000 clones, approximately 80% seen once. These data belong to a study of blood T cell repertoires in COVID-19. On the study more broadly: Sites in the United States, Italy and Spain provided acute and convalescent COVID-19 samples. Sources were T cells, B-cell-depleted T cells, or PBMCs; the material itself was cDNA or gDNA.

The V call is TRBV11-2, the J call TRBJ2-7, with D perhaps matching TRBD2 (6 bases). The receptor's source is a woman of 80 years or more with acute or convalescent COVID-19. Sequenced input: peripheral blood. The CDR3 is CASSFRLDTYEQYF. In DNA, the CDR3 is TGTGCCAGCAGCTTCCGACTAGACACCTACGAGCAGTACTTC.